Below, 32 T cell receptor beta chains from the same sample are listed, as sequenced in a study of blood T cell repertoires in COVID-19. The protocol was immunoSEQ multiplex PCR, while the TCRdb copy is restricted to in-frame clones and leaves out a portion. In the table there are 90,000 to 100,000 clones, roughly 87% of which are singletons. Sequenced: peripheral blood. The receptors derive from a man in his sixties or seventies with acute or convalescent COVID-19.

This clone has just one count. The V and J genes are TRBV5-4 and TRBJ2-5; no clear D. This CDR3 is built from 15 residues. Germline assignment: CDR1 SGHNT and CDR2 YYREEE (reference sequence). Trimming cost V 2 bases and J 4 bases, with 15 bases left between them. The CDR3 is CASSFSSSDLETQYF. Here the CDR3 DNA reads TGTGCCAGCAGCTTCTCCTCCTCTGACTTAGAGACCCAGTACTTC. Full variable domain (missing parts from reference TRBV5-4 and TRBJ2-5): ETGVTQSPTHLIKTRGQQVTLRCSSQSGHNTVSWYQQALGQGPQFIFQYYREEENGRGNFPPRFSGLQFPNYSSELNVNALELDDSALYLCASSFSSSDLETQYFGPGTRLLVL.

The rearrangement links TRBV10-3 to TRBJ1-3; 7 bases are shared with TRBD1. The CDR3 has 14 amino acids. Losses at the gene ends were 6 bases for V and 0 bases for J; bases not matched to a gene: 2. Looked up from germline, CDR1 is ENHRY and CDR2 is SYGVKD. The CDR3 DNA sequence: TGTGCCATCAGGGGGGACAGCTCTGGAAACACCATATATTTT. Translated, it gives CAIRGDSSGNTIYF.

V gene TRBV18 combines with J gene TRBJ1-2; maybe TRBD1 (6 bases). Per germline, CDR1 KGHSH and CDR2 LQKENI. The CDR3 contains 14 residues. Trimming left V 3 bases short and J 8 bases short, with 16 bases between. The CDR3 nucleotides are TGTGCCAGCTCACCGACGGTGGAAGGGGGAGGCTACACCTTC. Its translation is CASSPTVEGGGYTF.

The chain links TRBV6-6 to TRBJ1-5, with D perhaps matching TRBD1 (6 bases). This CDR3 has 16 residues. CDR1 is MNHNY, CDR2 SVGAGI, per germline (reference sequence). Trimming took 6 bases from V and 2 from J, leaving 17 bases between them. DNA for the CDR3: TGTGCCAGCAGCCCCCGGGGGGCCGGGGGCAATCAGCCCCAGCATTTT. Amino acids: CASSPRGAGGNQPQHF.

The chain combines TRBV19 with TRBJ2-5; D is uncertain. Germline loops: CDR1 LNHDA, CDR2 SQIVND (reference sequence). Trimming removed 5 bases from V and 3 bases from J, with 7 bases in between. CDR3 length equals 12 residues. CDR3 bases: TGTGCCAGTAGTGCGCTGAAAGAGACCCAGTACTTC. It translates to CASSALKETQYF.

The V call is TRBV6-5, the J call TRBJ2-1, with 7 bases aligning to TRBD1. The V and J ends lost 0 bases and 15 bases, in that order; junction bases with no gene match: 8. The germline CDR1 and CDR2 sequences are MNHEY and SVGAGI. The CDR3 covers 13 residues. The CDR3 nucleotides read TGTGCCAGCAGTTACTCAGGAGACAGGGTTCGGTTCTTC. Amino acids: CASSYSGDRVRFF.

This chain uses TRBV2 with TRBJ2-1; D is uncertain. The V end was cut by 7 bases, the J end by 8 bases, with 18 bases between. This CDR3 region has 14 residues. In germline, CDR1 is SNHLY, CDR2 FYNNEI. The CDR3 DNA follows: TGTGCCAGCAAGAGGCGAGACCCTCCCGATGAGCAGTTCTTC. It specifies CASKRRDPPDEQFF.

This chain joins TRBV29-1 and TRBJ1-1; no reliable D call. Trimming removed 5 bases at V and 5 bases at J, with 15 bases between. The CDR3 consists of 13 residues. Germline-derived CDR1 and CDR2 are SQVTM and ANQGSEA. The CDR3 sequence: CSVSSKTETEAFF. The CDR3 coding sequence is TGCAGCGTTTCGTCCAAAACAGAGACTGAAGCTTTCTTT.

The chain uses TRBV6-5 and TRBJ2-7; 7 nucleotides align to TRBD1. Germline trimming cut 6 bases from V and 4 bases from J; bases unmatched to any gene: 6. Germline V lookup: CDR1 MNHEY, CDR2 SVGAGI. The CDR3 covers 13 residues. CDR3 nucleotide sequence: TGTGCCAGCAGGCGAGGGACAGATTACGAGCAGTACTTC. It encodes CASRRGTDYEQYF.

This rearrangement joins TRBV7-3 to TRBJ1-1; D might be TRBD1 (6 bases). The CDR3 totals 15 residues. Germline V gene sequence: CDR1 SGHTA, CDR2 FQGTGA. V shed 2 bases and J shed 1 base, with 11 bases lying between them. CDR3 bases: TGTGCCAGCAGCTTATCAGGACAGCCGAACACTGAAGCTTTCTTT. As protein: CASSLSGQPNTEAFF.

The chain has TRBV5-1 and TRBJ1-2, with TRBD1 matching over 8 bases. The V and J ends lost 4 bases and 5 bases, in that order; junction bases with no gene match: 7. The CDR3 extends over 14 amino acids. CDR1 SGHRS and CDR2 YFSETQ come from the germline V gene. In nucleotides, the CDR3 is TGCGCCAGCAGCACCGGACAGGGAAAATATGGCTACACCTTC. It codes for CASSTGQGKYGYTF.

The rearrangement uses TRBV11-2 and TRBJ2-7; TRBD1 aligns across 11 bases. The germline V gene has CDR1 SGHAT and CDR2 FQNNGV. The trim removed 3 bases at V and 3 bases at J, leaving 4 bases unmatched. This CDR3 spans 15 amino acids. The CDR3 DNA sequence: TGTGCCAGCAGCTTTGGACAGGGGGCGAACTACGAGCAGTACTTC. Its protein is CASSFGQGANYEQYF.

The chain has TRBV7-3 and TRBJ1-1; tentatively, D is TRBD1 (6 bases). Germline V gene data show CDR1 as SGHTA and CDR2 as FQGTGA. The CDR3 has 16 amino acids. Trimming removed 2 bases at V and 1 base at J, with 14 bases between. CDR3 coding DNA: TGTGCCAGCAGCTTATTACCCGGGACACGGAACACTGAAGCTTTCTTT. Its protein product is CASSLLPGTRNTEAFF.

V and J are TRBV7-5 and TRBJ2-7; the table names TRBD1, a call not compared with the DNA. TRBV7-5 is designated a pseudogene. This CDR3 has 15 residues. The CDR3 loop reads CVRSARQEGSYEQYV. The CDR3 nucleotides read TGTGTCAGAAGCGCCCGACAGGAAGGCTCCTACGAGCAGTACGTC.

The chain joins TRBV5-6 to TRBJ2-5, with D possibly being TRBD2 (7 bases). The CDR3 has 15 amino acids. V lost 4 bases and J 5 bases, leaving 18 bases between the germline ends. CDR1 is SGHDT and CDR2 is YYEEEE in the germline V gene. As DNA, the CDR3 is TGTGCCAGCAGCCCGGGACTACAGGGTAGGGAGACCCAGTACTTC. As protein: CASSPGLQGRETQYF. The whole variable domain, remainder taken from reference TRBV5-6 and TRBJ2-5, is DAGVTQSPTHLIKTRGQQVTLRCSPKSGHDTVSWYQQALGQGPQFIFQYYEEEERQRGNFPDRFSGHQFPNYSSELNVNALLLGDSALYLCASSPGLQGRETQYFGPGTRLLVL.

The V gene is TRBV5-1, the J gene TRBJ2-1, with TRBD1 matching over 9 bases. Germline CDR1 reads SGHRS; CDR2 reads YFSETQ. The CDR3 consists of 15 residues. Trimming removed 2 bases from V and 2 bases from J; junction bases left unmatched: 2. Here the CDR3 reads CASSFNRGPYNEQFF. The CDR3 region has the DNA TGCGCCAGCAGCTTCAACAGGGGGCCCTACAATGAGCAGTTCTTC.

The chain combines TRBV2 with TRBJ1-1; TRBD1 matches 9 bases. Germline CDR1 SNHLY, CDR2 FYNNEI. CDR3 length: 13 amino acids. With V trimmed by 9 bases and J by 5 bases, 7 bases remained unmatched. CDR3 region: CASTGTGTTEAFF. For the CDR3, the DNA is TGTGCCAGTACCGGGACAGGGACGACTGAAGCTTTCTTT.

The chain links TRBV19 to TRBJ1-2; TRBD1 is a possible D gene (5 bases). The V end was cut by 7 bases, the J end by 4 bases, with 19 bases between. The CDR3 is made up of 15 amino acids. CDR1 and CDR2 from the germline V gene are LNHDA and SQIVND (reference sequence). CDR3 region: CASNQGEAEIYGYTF. CDR3 sequence (DNA): TGTGCCAGTAACCAGGGTGAGGCCGAAATCTATGGCTACACCTTC.

CDR3 nucleotide sequence: TGTGCCAGCAGCCCTGAATCGACAGGGTTCACTGAAGCTTTCTTT. Amino acid sequence: CASSPESTGFTEAFF. The V and J genes are TRBV3-1 (or the pseudogene TRBV3-2) and TRBJ1-1; TRBD1 agrees at 7 bases. Per the germline V gene, CDR1 is LGHDT and CDR2 is YNNKEL (reference sequence). The CDR3 runs 15 residues. With 4 bases clipped from V and 4 bases from J, the junction kept 9 bases outside the gene matches.

This clone was seen once. The V gene is TRBV12-3 or TRBV12-4, the J gene TRBJ2-2, with unresolved D. There are 12 residues in the CDR3. Trimming left V 6 bases short and J 5 bases short, with 7 bases between. The CDR3 region has the DNA TGTGCCAGCAGCCTTCGTACCGGGGAGCTGTTTTTT. Its translation is CASSLRTGELFF.

This chain joins TRBV3-1 (or the pseudogene TRBV3-2) and TRBJ2-5, with D hard to call. CDR3 length equals 13 residues. V dropped 6 bases and J dropped 4 bases, with 12 bases sitting between them. Germline V CDR1 and CDR2: LGHDT, YNNKEL (reference sequence). CDR3 loop: CASSVQLVETQYF. The CDR3 DNA follows: TGTGCCAGCAGTGTACAGCTGGTAGAGACCCAGTACTTC.

The chain joins TRBV5-1 to TRBJ2-2, with 7 bases lining up with TRBD1. Germline CDR1 is SGHRS and CDR2 is YFSETQ. After removal of 3 bases from V and 7 bases from J, the junction contained 6 bases not matched to a gene. The CDR3 is made up of 14 amino acids. The CDR3 is CASSSGQPVGELFF. CDR3 nucleotide sequence: TGCGCCAGCAGCTCGGGACAGCCCGTCGGGGAGCTGTTTTTT.

CDR3 DNA: TGCGCCAGCAGCTCAACCGGGACAGAGGATGGCTACACCTTC. This translates into CASSSTGTEDGYTF. The V and J genes are TRBV5-1 and TRBJ1-2, with TRBD1 matching over 7 bases. With 3 bases clipped from V and 6 bases from J, the junction kept 8 bases outside the gene matches. The CDR3 totals 14 residues. Germline values: CDR1 SGHRS, CDR2 YFSETQ. The entire variable domain, with the rest obtained from reference TRBV5-1 and TRBJ1-2, is as follows: KAGVTQTPRYLIKTRGQQVTLSCSPISGHRSVSWYQQTPGQGLQFLFEYFSETQRNKGNFPGRFSGRQFSNSRSEMNVSTLELGDSALYLCASSSTGTEDGYTFGSGTRLTVV.

V usage is TRBV5-1 and J usage is TRBJ2-2; 13 bases map to TRBD2. The length of the CDR3 is 16 residues. V was clipped by 6 bases and J by 5 bases; unmatched bases: 7. CDR1 SGHRS and CDR2 YFSETQ come from the germline V gene. The CDR3 sequence is CASKKRLAGGTGELFF. The CDR3 bases are TGCGCCAGCAAAAAGCGACTAGCGGGGGGTACCGGGGAGCTGTTTTTT.

This rearrangement joins TRBV5-8 to TRBJ1-1, with D tentatively TRBD1 (6 bases). CDR3 size: 15 residues. Trimming took 2 bases from V and 2 from J, leaving 13 bases between them. The germline V gene encodes CDR1 SGHTS and CDR2 YDEGEE. The CDR3 bases are TGTGCCAGCAGCTTCCCAGCAGGGACAAACACTGAAGCTTTCTTT. This codes for CASSFPAGTNTEAFF.

The gene calls are TRBV12-5 and TRBJ2-5; D might be TRBD2 (6 bases). This CDR3 has 13 residues. With 8 bases removed from V and 2 bases from J, the gap between germline ends came to 12 bases. Per germline, CDR1 LGHNT and CDR2 FRNRAP. This CDR3 reads CASPSRDQETQYF. In DNA form, the CDR3 reads TGTGCTAGTCCCTCGCGGGATCAAGAGACCCAGTACTTC. Variable domain in full (rest from reference TRBV12-5 and TRBJ2-5): DARVTQTPRHKVTEMGQEVTMRCQPILGHNTVFWYRQTMMQGLELLAYFRNRAPLDDSGMPKDRFSAEMPDATLATLKIQPSEPRDSAVYFCASPSRDQETQYFGPGTRLLVL.

The chain has TRBV28 and TRBJ1-4; the match to TRBD1 covers 8 bases. CDR3 size: 16 residues. V shed 5 bases and J 8 bases; nucleotides not matched to a gene: 13. Germline lookup yields CDR1 MDHEN and CDR2 SYDVKM. This chain's CDR3 is CASSQPRTGSREKLFF. The CDR3, as DNA: TGTGCCAGCAGTCAGCCCAGGACAGGGAGTAGAGAAAAACTGTTTTTT.

J is TRBJ1-3 and V is TRBV9, with 7 positions matching TRBD1. The CDR3 extends over 16 amino acids. Germline V gives CDR1 SGDLS, CDR2 YYNGEE. V trimming: 0 bases; J trimming: 2 bases; junction bases outside the gene matches: 5. The CDR3 sequence is CASSVEGGLTGNTIYF. CDR3 DNA: TGTGCCAGCAGCGTAGAAGGGGGCTTAACTGGAAACACCATATATTTT.

This clone has only a few counts. The genes are TRBV9 and TRBJ2-3; D is unresolved. CDR1 and CDR2 (germline): SGDLS, YYNGEE. The V gene lost 2 bases and the J gene lost 6 bases, with 4 bases spanning the gap. The CDR3 has 11 residues. The CDR3 reads CASSVEDTQYF. The CDR3 region has the DNA TGTGCCAGCAGCGTGGAGGATACGCAGTATTTT.

J is TRBJ1-2 and V is TRBV29-1, with D possibly TRBD1 on 6 matching bases. The CDR3 runs to 10 residues. V lost 5 bases and J lost 6, with 7 bases in between. CDR1 is SQVTM, CDR2 ANQGSEA, per germline. This CDR3 reads CSVYRDGYTF. CDR3 in DNA: TGCAGCGTTTACAGGGATGGCTACACCTTC.

V and J are TRBV5-1 and TRBJ1-4, with D possibly being TRBD1 (6 bases). Trimming shortened V by 6 bases and J by 4 bases, and 16 bases separated the two germline ends. The CDR3 covers 15 residues. In germline, CDR1 is SGHRS, CDR2 YFSETQ. CDR3 loop: CASKTLGQNNEKLFF. In DNA, the CDR3 is TGCGCCAGCAAGACCTTAGGACAGAATAATGAAAAACTGTTTTTT.

This chain connects TRBV11-2 to TRBJ1-4, with 8 bases identical to TRBD1. V was pared by 1 base and J by 13 bases, with 14 bases of the junction left unmatched. Looked up from germline, CDR1 is SGHAT and CDR2 is FQNNGV. CDR3 length equals 16 residues. CDR3 in amino acids: CASSLVSQGAADTLFF. CDR3 nucleotide sequence: TGTGCCAGCAGCTTAGTTTCCCAGGGGGCTGCCGATACACTGTTTTTT.